This T cell receptor beta chain appears in the sequencing data of a study of blood T cell repertoires in COVID-19. In the study overall: Sites across the United States, Italy and Spain contributed samples from acute and convalescent COVID-19.

Profiled with immunoSEQ multiplex PCR; TCRdb holds only in-frame clones, not every one. The sample comprises tens of thousands of clones, roughly nine tenths of which are singletons, and 9.5% to 10% rests with the top ten. The sequence was obtained from a human donor with active COVID-19. The donor label of this sample is uncertain. What was sequenced was peripheral blood.

CDR3 loop: CASSLGRGGSYNEQFF. The CDR3 DNA sequence: TGTGCCAGCAGCTTAGGGCGGGGGGGCTCCTACAATGAGCAGTTCTTC. The chain employs TRBV11-3 and TRBJ2-1; 9 bases are a match to TRBD2. J gave up 0 bases and V 1 base, and 1 base lay outside the gene matches. This CDR3 region has 16 residues. Germline CDR1 SGHNT, CDR2 YENEEA.